What follows describes a single TCR beta chain. The data were taken from a study of chemoradiotherapy in HPV16-positive cancers. The CDR3 has 13 amino acids. Trimming removed 6 bases at V and 9 bases at J, with 15 bases between. Germline assignment: CDR1 MNHEY and CDR2 SVGAGI. Assay used: immunoSEQ multiplex PCR; TCRdb lists only in-frame clones, some missing. The repertoire consists of more than 20,000 clones, with around 85% occurring once and the leading ten covering roughly 4.4%. This TCR was recovered from a human donor with HPV-associated anogenital cancer. The V call is TRBV6-5, the J call TRBJ2-1; the D is unclear. Sequences were derived from blood, sampled from a patient who underwent chemoradiotherapy. CDR3 DNA: TGTGCCAGCAGGGCCCTGGGTTTGGGTGAGCAGTTCTTC. This translates into CASRALGLGEQFF.